The 13 T cell receptor beta chains presented below share a single source sample, sequenced in a study of human T cells and chemical hapten exposure. As to time point: patch test 1, 2 weeks after DPC sensitization. Treatment given: therapeutic diphenylcyclopropenone sensitization with weekly scalp DPC. One entry per CDR3 protein results from TCRdb running MiXCR on the RACE reads. The sample records about 360,000 distinct CDR3 sequences, around 7% being singletons. The source material was whole blood, sampled in connection with sensitization to the hapten diphenylcyclopropenone (DPC). These receptors originate from a woman aged 18-29 years with alopecia areata. Some clones in this sample may be carry-over from other donors' samples.

The chain combines TRBV6-5 with TRBJ1-3; D gene unclear. Germline CDR1 and CDR2: MNHEY and SVGAGI. The CDR3 runs 13 residues. The V and J ends lost 6 bases and 4 bases respectively, with 10 bases between them. For the CDR3, the DNA is TGTGCCAGCAGCCCCACCCTAGGAAACACCATATATTTT. It codes for CASSPTLGNTIYF.

This clonotype has at least ten counts. The chain joins TRBV29-1 to TRBJ1-1; D uncertain. Germline lookup yields CDR1 SQVTM and CDR2 ANQGSEA. V lost 6 bases and J 2 bases, leaving 4 bases between the germline ends. The CDR3 loop spans 10 amino acids. The CDR3 DNA reads TGCAGCGTCGGTAACACTGAAGCTTTCTTT. Amino acids: CSVGNTEAFF.

J is TRBJ1-2 and V is TRBV4-3; unclear D gene. Trimming took off 1 base at V and 4 bases at J, with 10 bases between the two ends. The CDR3 extends over 14 amino acids. Germline lookup yields CDR1 LGHNA and CDR2 YSLEER. The CDR3 DNA reads TGCGCCAGCAGCCAAGCTGGAGACGGCTATGGCTACACCTTC. Its protein is CASSQAGDGYGYTF.

The sample holds many counts of this clonotype. The junction and the germline gene differ at one end; a read error may be behind it. The chain recombines TRBV6-4 with TRBJ2-3; 14 bases agree with TRBD2. Germline CDR1 MRHNA, CDR2 SNTAGT. The CDR3 has 18 amino acids. The CDR3 spells CASSDGGTSGGSIDTQYF. CDR3 nucleotides: TGTGCCAGCAGTGACGGCGGGACTAGCGGGGGCAGCATAGATACGCAGTATTTT.

V usage is TRBV4-2 and J usage is TRBJ1-2; D is unresolved. Trimming left V 2 bases short and J 4 bases short, with 11 bases between. This CDR3 comprises 14 residues. Germline V gene lookup returns CDR1 LGHNA and CDR2 YNFKEQ. This CDR3 reads CASSQFDTRYGYTF. CDR3 nucleotides: TGTGCCAGCAGCCAATTCGACACTCGCTATGGCTACACCTTC.

In its sample, this clonotype was seen a few times. The V gene is TRBV6-5, the J gene TRBJ2-7, with 10 bases aligning to TRBD1. The V and J ends lost 6 bases and 3 bases, in that order; junction bases with no gene match: 8. Germline CDR1 MNHEY, CDR2 SVGAGI. The CDR3 totals 15 residues. CDR3 nucleotide sequence: TGTGCCAGCAGGCCTGACAGGGGGCGACTCTACGAGCAGTACTTC. Encoded protein: CASRPDRGRLYEQYF.

This clonotype appeared many times. J is TRBJ1-2 and V is TRBV9; D ambiguous. Looked up from germline, CDR1 is SGDLS and CDR2 is YYNGEE. The V end lost 4 bases, the J end lost 3 bases, and 16 bases lay between the germline ends. CDR3 length: 15 residues. CDR3 nucleotides: TGTGCCAGCAGCCTTACCGTCGGCGGTCACTATGGCTACACCTTC. Translation gives CASSLTVGGHYGYTF.

This clonotype showed up just a few times. V gene TRBV20-1 combines with J gene TRBJ1-5, with 9 bases matching TRBD1. The V gene's germline CDR1 is DFQATT and CDR2 SNEGSKA (reference sequence). The CDR3 contains 16 residues. J was trimmed by 3 bases and V by 6 bases; bases with no gene match: 12. CDR3 in DNA: TGCAGTGCAGTAGTCCCAGGACAGGGGCTCAATCAGCCCCAGCATTTT. It encodes CSAVVPGQGLNQPQHF.

The gene calls are TRBV9 and TRBJ2-7, with D perhaps matching TRBD1 (6 bases). The CDR3 contains 16 residues. CDR1 is SGDLS and CDR2 is YYNGEE in the germline V gene. V was shortened by 0 bases and J by 7 bases, with 20 bases between the two germline ends. This CDR3 reads CASSVALAGAPGEQYF. CDR3 nucleotides: TGTGCCAGCAGCGTAGCCCTGGCAGGGGCCCCCGGGGAGCAGTACTTC.

This clonotype was seen only a few times. J is TRBJ2-3 and V is TRBV4-3; D perhaps matches TRBD1 (6 bases). The CDR3 spans 15 residues. CDR1 and CDR2 from the germline V gene are LGHNA and YSLEER. The V end was cut by 4 bases, the J end by 2 bases, with 13 bases between. The CDR3 DNA reads as TGCGCCAGCAGCCGAAACGAGGGGGTCACAGATACGCAGTATTTT. Its translation: CASSRNEGVTDTQYF.

The table lists this clonotype with many counts. The rearrangement uses TRBV14 and TRBJ1-1; D ambiguous. V gave up 0 bases and J gave up 6 bases, with 17 bases separating them. The CDR3 length is 16 residues. From germline, CDR1 is SGHDN and CDR2 FVKESK. CDR3 amino acids: CASSQEWFGHRSEAFF. As DNA, the CDR3 is TGTGCCAGCAGCCAAGAGTGGTTTGGCCATAGATCTGAAGCTTTCTTT.

In its sample, this clonotype was seen a few times. This chain joins TRBV6-5 and TRBJ2-3; D may be TRBD2 (6 bases). The length of the CDR3 is 15 residues. The V gene lost 7 bases and the J gene lost 1 base, with 15 bases spanning the gap. Germline V CDR1 and CDR2: MNHEY, SVGAGI. In nucleotides, the CDR3 is TGTGCCAGCAACCGGGGCGGGGACGGCACAGATACGCAGTATTTT. Translated, it gives CASNRGGDGTDTQYF.

V gene TRBV7-2 combines with J gene TRBJ1-5; D ambiguous. The germline V gene has CDR1 SGHTA and CDR2 FQGNSA. This CDR3 contains 14 residues. The germline V and J ends were trimmed by 1 base and 5 bases, with 9 bases remaining between them. The CDR3 sequence: CASSLVEGYQPQHF. The CDR3 region has the DNA TGTGCCAGCAGCTTAGTCGAAGGATATCAGCCCCAGCATTTT.